A single sample is the source of the 23 T cell receptor beta chains below, sequenced in a study of CD8+CD57+ T cells in acquired aplastic anemia. CDR3 and TCR beta VDJ profiling relied on genomic DNA as the template. TCRdb fed the reads into MiXCR, producing one record per CDR3 protein. The sample carries roughly 180,000 distinct CDR3 sequences, approximately 48% recorded once. Patients chosen for sequencing had shown CD8+CD57+ cell expansion by flow cytometry. The specimen was sorted CD4+, CD8+, or CD8+CD57+ T cells (not recorded which) from PBMCs. These receptors were taken from a human donor with aplastic anemia.

Comment on this clonotype: A read error may be the cause here, since a much bigger clone is one base away. J is TRBJ2-2 and V is TRBV5-1; D may be TRBD2 (5 bases). This CDR3 is built from 15 residues. Germline CDR1 is SGHRS and CDR2 is YFSETQ. The CDR3 protein is CASKRSDGVTGELLF. In nucleotides, the CDR3 is TGCGCCAGCAAACGATCGGACGGAGTCACCGGGGAGCTGCTTTTT.

This clonotype was recorded many times. Relative to the germline gene, one junction end is altered; a read error may explain this. The gene calls are TRBV2 and TRBJ2-7, with D possibly being TRBD1 or TRBD2 (5 bases each). The CDR3 runs 13 residues. CDR1 and CDR2 (germline): SNHLY, FYNNEI. The CDR3 DNA reads TGTGCCAGCAGGCTCCTCGGGGCTTACGGGCAGTACTTC. This encodes CASRLLGAYGQYF.

The rearrangement joins TRBV6-2 or TRBV6-3 to TRBJ2-5; TRBD2 matches at 7 bases. J gave up 5 bases and V 7 bases, and 4 bases lay outside the gene matches. Germline CDR1 is MNHEY and CDR2 is SVGEGT. CDR3 size: 12 residues. CDR3 amino acids: CASKSGGETQYF. The CDR3 DNA reads TGTGCCAGCAAGTCCGGGGGGGAGACCCAGTACTTC.

The table lists this clonotype with many counts. The rearrangement uses TRBV15 and TRBJ1-2; D remains unclear. CDR1 LNHNV and CDR2 YYDKDF come from the germline V gene (reference sequence). This CDR3 is 16 amino acids long. Trimming stripped 5 bases from V and 2 bases from J, with 18 bases between. CDR3 loop: CATSGRARRGNYGYTF. The CDR3 DNA sequence: TGTGCCACCAGCGGCCGTGCGCGGCGCGGAAACTATGGCTACACCTTC.

V and J are TRBV12-3 or TRBV12-4 and TRBJ2-1; TRBD2 might be the D (5 bases). The CDR3 is made up of 14 amino acids. V shed 0 bases and J shed 5 bases, with 8 bases lying between them. CDR3 coding DNA: TGTGCCAGCAGTTTAGCGGGAGTGAACAATGAGCAGTTCTTC. This sequence encodes CASSLAGVNNEQFF.

V and J are TRBV2 and TRBJ2-7, with 8 bases lining up with TRBD1. There are 16 residues in the CDR3. Germline V gene sequence: CDR1 SNHLY, CDR2 FYNNEI. V shed 3 bases and J 4 bases; nucleotides not matched to a gene: 11. This chain's CDR3 is CASSERQGPSRYEQYF. The CDR3 DNA reads as TGTGCCAGCAGTGAGAGACAGGGGCCTTCGAGGTACGAGCAGTACTTC.

The V gene is TRBV6-2 or TRBV6-3, the J gene TRBJ2-7, with 8 bases lining up with TRBD1. The CDR3 extends over 11 amino acids. Trimming cost V 7 bases and J 7 bases; bases outside gene matches: 3. The germline CDR1 and CDR2 sequences are MNHEY and SVGEGT. CDR3 amino acids: CASIRQGEQYF. DNA for the CDR3: TGTGCCAGCATCAGACAGGGGGAGCAGTACTTC.

This chain links TRBV11-1 with TRBJ1-6; TRBD1 aligns across 7 bases. This CDR3 spans 16 amino acids. The germline V gene encodes CDR1 SGHAT and CDR2 FQDESV (reference sequence). With V trimmed by 5 bases and J by 0 bases, 4 bases remained unmatched. CDR3 DNA sequence: TGTGCCAGCAGCATGGACAGGAGCTCCTATAATTCACCCCTCCACTTT. This gives the protein CASSMDRSSYNSPLHF.

This clonotype was observed many times. The gene calls are TRBV3-1 and TRBJ2-7; 8 nucleotides agree with TRBD2. This CDR3 spans 15 amino acids. The germline V gene has CDR1 LGHDT and CDR2 YNNKEL (reference sequence). The V segment lost 3 bases and the J segment 1 base; nucleotides outside the gene matches: 5. CDR3 DNA: TGTGCCAGCAGCCATGGGGGACTAGTATCCTACGAGCAGTACTTC. Protein sequence: CASSHGGLVSYEQYF.

This clonotype was counted at least ten times. This chain uses TRBV7-2 with TRBJ1-1; D unresolved. V was shortened by 5 bases and J by 0 bases, with 7 bases between the two germline ends. The CDR3 loop spans 13 amino acids. CDR1 is SGHTA, CDR2 FQGNSA, per germline. CDR3 DNA sequence: TGTGCCAGCAGCCCAGCCATGAACACTGAAGCTTTCTTT. Translation: CASSPAMNTEAFF.

In its sample, this clonotype was seen many times. This sequence joins TRBV25-1 and TRBJ2-1; 7 positions agree with TRBD1. Germline values: CDR1 MGHDK, CDR2 SYGVNS. V gave up 2 bases and J gave up 1 base; unmatched junction bases: 2. This CDR3 contains 15 residues. The CDR3 DNA is TGTGCCAGCAGTGAACGACAGGGATCCTACAATGAGCAGTTCTTC. Encoded protein: CASSERQGSYNEQFF.

This clonotype was counted at least ten times. The chain links TRBV5-6 to TRBJ1-2; 11 nucleotides align to TRBD1. Trimming cost V 1 base and J 2 bases; bases outside gene matches: 4. The CDR3 contains 16 residues. Germline V gene data show CDR1 as SGHDT and CDR2 as YYEEEE. The CDR3 bases are TGTGCCAGCAGCTTGTATGGACAGGGGGCCAACTATGGCTACACCTTC. It specifies CASSLYGQGANYGYTF.

This clonotype has just one count. The CDR3 ends on some other residue instead of the conserved phenylalanine or tryptophan, so this is likely a read error. The limits of the CDR3 on the DNA are not certain, so only TCRdb's listed CDR3 is given. The chain uses TRBV20-1 and TRBJ2-5; the listed D gene, TRBD2, was not tested against the DNA. In germline, CDR1 is DFQATT, CDR2 SNEGSKA (reference sequence). The CDR3 is 9 amino acids long, termini counted. The chain's CDR3 is CSARDQRTS.

About this clonotype: Likely a read error: the CDR3 ends without its conserved phenylalanine or tryptophan. The CDR3 reads CAISESEVDEQFS. The CDR3 DNA reads TGTGCCATCAGTGAGTCGGAGGTTGATGAGCAGTTCTCC. The J gene is TRBJ2-1, the V gene TRBV10-3; D possibly corresponds to TRBD2 (5 bases). Trimming pared 0 bases from V and 8 bases from J, leaving 8 bases between. Looked up from germline, CDR1 is ENHRY and CDR2 is SYGVKD. The CDR3 consists of 13 residues.

The chain joins TRBV2 to TRBJ1-5, with D unclear. The V gene lost 1 base and the J gene lost 9 bases, with 16 bases spanning the gap. CDR3 length equals 15 residues. Germline loops: CDR1 SNHLY, CDR2 FYNNEI. This chain's CDR3 is CASSEDLTVVGPQHF. The CDR3 nucleotides read TGTGCCAGCAGTGAAGATCTTACGGTCGTAGGGCCCCAGCATTTT.

In this sample, this clonotype turned up once. The chain combines TRBV20-1 with TRBJ1-5; 9 nucleotides agree with TRBD1. With V trimmed by 5 bases and J by 7 bases, 6 bases remained unmatched. This CDR3 comprises 13 residues. Germline-derived CDR1 and CDR2 are DFQATT and SNEGSKA (reference sequence). In nucleotides, the CDR3 is TGCAGTGCTTCTGACAGGGGGGAACAGCCCCAGCATTTT. This encodes CSASDRGEQPQHF.

This clonotype was detected only a few times. The rearrangement uses TRBV11-2 and TRBJ2-7; 8 bases align to TRBD1. There are 16 residues in the CDR3. Germline lookup yields CDR1 SGHAT and CDR2 FQNNGV. With V trimmed by 1 base and J by 0 bases, 5 bases remained unmatched. The CDR3 region has the DNA TGTGCCAGCAGCTTAGGCAACAGGGGGAGCTCCTACGAGCAGTACTTC. As protein: CASSLGNRGSSYEQYF.

The chain uses TRBV7-9 and TRBJ1-6; D unresolved. Trimming stripped 6 bases from V and 5 bases from J, with 8 bases between. The V gene's germline CDR1 is SEHNR and CDR2 FQNEAQ (reference sequence). The CDR3 length is 13 residues. For the CDR3, the DNA is TGTGCCAGCAGTAAGGCCAATAATTCACCCCTCCACTTT. Its protein product is CASSKANNSPLHF. Full variable domain (outside the CDR3, taken from reference TRBV7-9 and TRBJ1-6): DTGVSQNPRHKITKRGQNVTFRCDPISEHNRLYWYRQTLGQGPEFLTYFQNEAQLEKSRLLSDRFSAERPKGSFSTLEIQRTEQGDSAMYLCASSKANNSPLHFGNGTRLTVT.

There are a few counts of this clonotype. The chain couples TRBV29-1 to TRBJ2-7; D perhaps matches TRBD1 (6 bases). CDR1 is SQVTM, CDR2 ANQGSEA, per germline. The CDR3 runs to 11 residues. V shed 4 bases and J shed 3 bases, with 7 bases lying between them. The CDR3 DNA is TGCAGCGTTGGACAGGTCTACGAGCAGTACTTC. This encodes CSVGQVYEQYF.

The V call is TRBV2, the J call TRBJ1-5; D gene unclear. The V and J ends lost 5 bases and 4 bases respectively, with 12 bases between them. From germline, CDR1 is SNHLY and CDR2 FYNNEI. The CDR3 loop spans 14 amino acids. CDR3 coding DNA: TGTGCCAGCAGTAAAGACCTAAGTAATCAGCCCCAGCATTTT. Translating gives CASSKDLSNQPQHF. The variable domain in full, completed from reference TRBV2 and TRBJ1-5, reads EPEVTQTPSHQVTQMGQEVILRCVPISNHLYFYWYRQILGQKVEFLVSFYNNEISEKSEIFDDQFSVERPDGSNFTLKIRSTKLEDSAMYFCASSKDLSNQPQHFGDGTRLSIL.

The genes are TRBV19 and TRBJ2-1; 9 nucleotides agree with TRBD2. This CDR3 is built from 14 residues. Germline CDR1 and CDR2: LNHDA and SQIVND (reference sequence). The trim removed 4 bases at V and 9 bases at J, leaving 7 bases unmatched. The CDR3: CASSSLAGVGEQFF. The CDR3 DNA reads as TGTGCCAGTAGTAGCTTAGCGGGAGTTGGTGAGCAGTTCTTC. Full variable domain (remainder filled in from reference TRBV19 and TRBJ2-1): DGGITQSPKYLFRKEGQNVTLSCEQNLNHDAMYWYRQDPGQGLRLIYYSQIVNDFQKGDIAEGYSVSREKKESFPLTVTSAQKNPTAFYLCASSSLAGVGEQFFGPGTRLTVL.

The chain has TRBV7-4 and TRBJ2-7; 13 nucleotides agree with TRBD2. J lost 2 bases, V lost 3 bases, and 4 bases had no gene match. Germline loops: CDR1 SGHVT, CDR2 SQSDAQ. The CDR3 is 16 residues long. Written as DNA, the CDR3 is TGTGCCAGCAGCTTGGGACTAGCGGGGTACCCCTACGAGCAGTACTTC. Protein sequence: CASSLGLAGYPYEQYF.

As concerns this clonotype: A much larger clone lies a single base off, so this may be a read error. This chain connects TRBV3-1 to TRBJ1-2; no definite D call. The CDR3 runs to 12 residues. Germline V lookup: CDR1 LGHDT, CDR2 YNNKEL (reference sequence). For the CDR3, the DNA is TGTGTCAGCAGCCTAGAAAACTATGGCTACACCTTC. Protein sequence: CVSSLENYGYTF.